Shown below are 19 T cell receptor beta chains from a single sample sequenced in a study of T-cell reconstitution after alpha-beta-depleted transplantation in children. This sample's TCRbeta library carried unique molecular identifier barcodes. TCRdb used MiXCR to reprocess the PCR reads, holding one entry per CDR3 protein. The profile shows 540,000 or so distinct CDR3 sequences, around 23% of them singletons. The sequences come from PBMCs, mostly from graft donor cells, collected 360 days after TCRalphabeta/CD19-depleted stem cell transplant. These receptors were taken from a boy younger than two who had a stem cell transplant for acute myeloid leukemia, so the T cells may come from the graft donor.

This clonotype was picked up many times. The V and J genes are TRBV12-3 or TRBV12-4 and TRBJ2-2; 7 bases agree with TRBD2. The V and J ends lost 6 bases and 4 bases, in that order; junction bases with no gene match: 5. The CDR3 is 14 amino acids. The CDR3 DNA is TGTGCCAGCAGGACTAGCCCTTTCACCGGGGAGCTGTTTTTT. Encoded protein: CASRTSPFTGELFF.

The DNA for the CDR3 is TGCGCCAGCAGCCAGCAAACCTCGGGCACAGATACGCAGTATTTT. It yields the protein CASSQQTSGTDTQYF. The chain is built from TRBV4-3 and TRBJ2-3; D remains ambiguous. Germline assignment: CDR1 LGHNA and CDR2 YSLEER. V was shortened by 3 bases and J by 1 base, with 11 bases between the two germline ends. This CDR3 region has 15 residues.

The V and J genes are TRBV15 and TRBJ2-1; D remains unclear. This CDR3 is built from 15 residues. V was clipped by 1 base and J by 6 bases, with 13 bases between them. Per germline, CDR1 LNHNV and CDR2 YYDKDF (reference sequence). The CDR3 protein is CATSRVDSSGNEQFF. For the CDR3, the DNA is TGTGCCACCAGCAGAGTGGATAGCTCGGGCAATGAGCAGTTCTTC.

The gene calls are TRBV27 and TRBJ1-5; D uncertain. Germline V gene data show CDR1 as MNHEY and CDR2 as SMNVEV (reference sequence). The CDR3 is made up of 15 amino acids. The V end lost 5 bases, the J end lost 0 bases, and 11 bases lay between the germline ends. The CDR3 nucleotides read TGTGCCAGCAGTAAACGTCCTTATAGCAATCAGCCCCAGCATTTT. Translation gives CASSKRPYSNQPQHF.

The chain is built from TRBV7-9 and TRBJ2-1, with D possibly being TRBD1 (6 bases). The V end lost 2 bases, the J end lost 8 bases, and 7 bases lay between the germline ends. Germline values: CDR1 SEHNR, CDR2 FQNEAQ (reference sequence). The CDR3 length is 12 residues. The CDR3 protein is CASSLTGHEQFF. The CDR3 DNA reads TGTGCCAGCAGCTTAACAGGGCATGAGCAGTTCTTC.

The table lists this clonotype with many counts. The chain joins TRBV12-3 or TRBV12-4 to TRBJ2-7; 7 bases agree with TRBD2. V trimming: 5 bases; J trimming: 3 bases; junction bases outside the gene matches: 7. The CDR3 is 14 amino acids. CDR3 in amino acids: CASSRWRGNYEQYF. DNA of the CDR3: TGTGCCAGCAGTCGATGGCGGGGGAACTACGAGCAGTACTTC.

This clonotype was counted ten times or more. The DNA of the CDR3 is TGTGCCAGCAGCGTAGAAGGACTGAACACTGAAGCTTTCTTT. Translated: CASSVEGLNTEAFF. The chain carries TRBV9 and TRBJ1-1; unclear D gene. The CDR3 spans 14 residues. The V gene lost 0 bases and the J gene lost 0 bases, with 6 bases spanning the gap. CDR1 is SGDLS and CDR2 is YYNGEE in the germline V gene.

This clonotype was found a few times. V is TRBV15 and J is TRBJ2-7; D possibly corresponds to TRBD2 (6 bases). V shed 0 bases and J shed 3 bases, with 15 bases lying between them. The germline gives CDR1 LNHNV, CDR2 YYDKDF (reference sequence). CDR3 length: 16 amino acids. The CDR3 nucleotides are TGTGCCACCAGCAGAGATCGGCAGGGAGGCCGCTACGAGCAGTACTTC. This translates into CATSRDRQGGRYEQYF.

This clonotype was recorded a few times. The V call is TRBV10-3, the J call TRBJ2-7; TRBD2 aligns across 12 bases. V was pared by 3 bases and J by 1 base, with 22 bases of the junction left unmatched. The V gene's germline CDR1 is ENHRY and CDR2 SYGVKD. The CDR3 runs 22 residues. CDR3 coding DNA: TGTGCCATCAGTGAACCTTCACATCTTACTAGCGGGGGGCCGGGTAATTCCTACGAGCAGTACTTC. Its translation is CAISEPSHLTSGGPGNSYEQYF.

This clonotype was seen ten or more times. The V call is TRBV7-6, the J call TRBJ1-6; the D gene is possibly TRBD1 (5 bases). V was clipped by 1 base and J by 7 bases, with 8 bases between them. The CDR3 is made up of 14 amino acids. Germline CDR1 is SGHVS and CDR2 is FNYEAQ. The CDR3 region has the DNA TGTGCCAGCAGCTTAGAAGGGGAAAATTCACCCCTCCACTTT. Translated, it gives CASSLEGENSPLHF.

V and J are TRBV20-1 and TRBJ2-1; the match to TRBD1 covers 7 bases. The CDR3 has 13 amino acids. After removal of 5 bases from V and 6 bases from J, the junction contained 7 bases not matched to a gene. Germline V gene data show CDR1 as DFQATT and CDR2 as SNEGSKA (reference sequence). In DNA form, the CDR3 reads TGCAGTGCTGCCCGTAACAGGGGCAATGAGCAGTTCTTC. This sequence encodes CSAARNRGNEQFF.

This clonotype was found many times. This chain joins TRBV27 and TRBJ2-7, with D perhaps matching TRBD2 (5 bases). Germline assignment: CDR1 MNHEY and CDR2 SMNVEV (reference sequence). CDR3 length: 13 residues. V lost 2 bases and J lost 2, with 7 bases in between. This chain's CDR3 is CASSLRGPYEQYF. CDR3 DNA sequence: TGTGCCAGCAGTTTACGAGGGCCCTACGAGCAGTACTTC.

This clonotype was counted many times. The genes are TRBV14 and TRBJ1-2; no definite D call. The germline CDR1 and CDR2 sequences are SGHDN and FVKESK. This CDR3 comprises 13 residues. Trimming removed 1 base at V and 4 bases at J, with 7 bases between. Here the CDR3 DNA reads TGTGCCAGCAGCCAAGTAAATGCCTATGGCTACACCTTC. Its translation is CASSQVNAYGYTF.

In this sample, this clonotype turned up many times. This chain uses TRBV29-1 with TRBJ2-2; 7 positions agree with TRBD1. This CDR3 comprises 17 residues. The V gene end was trimmed by 3 bases and the J gene end by 4 bases; junction bases not matched to a gene: 14. Germline V gene sequence: CDR1 SQVTM, CDR2 ANQGSEA. In nucleotides, the CDR3 is TGCAGCGTTGAGAGCGGCGTCCAGGGGGTAGGCACCGGGGAGCTGTTTTTT. This codes for CSVESGVQGVGTGELFF.

This clonotype came up a few times. The DNA for the CDR3 is TGCAGCGTTGAAGGCCTCCCTGGATTCGGCTACACCTTC. Its protein is CSVEGLPGFGYTF. V gene TRBV29-1 combines with J gene TRBJ1-2; D gene ambiguous. Germline CDR1 and CDR2: SQVTM and ANQGSEA. Deletions cut 1 base from V and 8 bases from J, with 14 bases between. There are 13 residues in the CDR3. The full variable domain, its missing parts supplied by reference TRBV29-1 and TRBJ1-2, is SAVISQKPSRDICQRGTSLTIQCQVDSQVTMMFWYRQQPGQSLTLIATANQGSEATYESGFVIDKFPISRPNLTFSTLTVSNMSPEDSSIYLCSVEGLPGFGYTFGSGTRLTVV.

About this clonotype: At one boundary the junction diverges from the germline segment, which might be a read error. This chain links TRBV7-9 with TRBJ1-1, with 9 bases fitting TRBD1. The CDR3 length is 15 residues. Germline CDR1 and CDR2: SEHNR and FQNEAQ (reference sequence). The CDR3 here is CSSSARTGVDTEAFF. CDR3 in DNA: TGTTCCAGCAGCGCCAGGACAGGGGTAGACACTGAAGCTTTCTTT. The full variable domain, completed using reference TRBV7-9 and TRBJ1-1, is DTGVSQNPRHKITKRGQNVTFRCDPISEHNRLYWYRQTLGQGPEFLTYFQNEAQLEKSRLLSDRFSAERPKGSFSTLEIQRTEQGDSAMYLCSSSARTGVDTEAFFGQGTRLTVV.

This clonotype was recorded many times. This chain joins TRBV7-8 and TRBJ2-2; TRBD1 agrees at 8 bases. The ends lost 1 base at V and 5 bases at J; junction bases unmatched: 15. The germline gives CDR1 SGHVS, CDR2 FQNEAQ. The CDR3 covers 19 residues. This CDR3 reads CASSLVDRLGDRKTGELFF. DNA for the CDR3: TGTGCCAGCAGCTTAGTTGATCGTCTTGGGGACAGGAAGACCGGGGAGCTGTTTTTT.

The rearrangement joins TRBV3-1 to TRBJ2-1, with 7 positions matching TRBD2. Germline trimming cut 4 bases from V and 3 bases from J; bases unmatched to any gene: 9. This CDR3 contains 16 residues. Germline-derived CDR1 and CDR2 are LGHDT and YNNKEL (reference sequence). The DNA for the CDR3 is TGTGCCAGCAGCCGATTACCCAGCGGGAACTACAATGAGCAGTTCTTC. This encodes CASSRLPSGNYNEQFF.

This clonotype was seen a handful of times. The chain is built from TRBV6-4 and TRBJ2-2, with D unresolved. The germline CDR1 and CDR2 sequences are MRHNA and SNTAGT. The V and J ends lost 4 bases and 1 base respectively, with 7 bases between them. The CDR3 runs to 14 residues. CDR3 sequence: CASSAQRNTGELFF. As DNA, the CDR3 is TGTGCCAGCAGTGCACAGAGGAACACCGGGGAGCTGTTTTTT.